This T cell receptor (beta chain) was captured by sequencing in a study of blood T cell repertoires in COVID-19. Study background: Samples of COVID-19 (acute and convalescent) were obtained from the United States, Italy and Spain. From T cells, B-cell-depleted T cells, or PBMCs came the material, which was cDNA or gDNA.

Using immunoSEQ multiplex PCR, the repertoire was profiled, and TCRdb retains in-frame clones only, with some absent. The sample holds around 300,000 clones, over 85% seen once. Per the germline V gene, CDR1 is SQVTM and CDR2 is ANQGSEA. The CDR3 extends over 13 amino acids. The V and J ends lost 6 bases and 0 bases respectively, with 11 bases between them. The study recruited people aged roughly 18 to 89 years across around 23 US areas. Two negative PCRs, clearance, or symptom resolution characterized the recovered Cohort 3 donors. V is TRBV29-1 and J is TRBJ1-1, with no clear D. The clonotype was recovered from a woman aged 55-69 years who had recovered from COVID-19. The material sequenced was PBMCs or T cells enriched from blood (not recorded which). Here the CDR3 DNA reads TGCAGCGTGGGAGGGTACATGAACACTGAAGCTTTCTTT. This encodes CSVGGYMNTEAFF. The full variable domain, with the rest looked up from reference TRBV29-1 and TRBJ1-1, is SAVISQKPSRDICQRGTSLTIQCQVDSQVTMMFWYRQQPGQSLTLIATANQGSEATYESGFVIDKFPISRPNLTFSTLTVSNMSPEDSSIYLCSVGGYMNTEAFFGQGTRLTVV.